The 10 T cell receptor beta chains presented below share a single source sample, sequenced in a study of T cell repertoires in cytomegalovirus infection. TCRdb re-derived calls from the reads in MiXCR, one entry per CDR3 protein. The repertoire holds about 46,000 distinct CDR3 sequences, 20% seen once, with about 18% in the top ten. These receptors have no known antigen. The sample taken for sequencing was PBMCs, sequenced either directly or after in vitro stimulation (not recorded which). The receptors derive from a human donor in good health (CMV status not recorded). Some clones in this sample may be carry-over from other donors' samples.

This clonotype was seen many times. J is TRBJ1-6 and V is TRBV7-2; D gene ambiguous. The CDR3 sequence is 14 residues long. Germline V lookup: CDR1 SGHTA, CDR2 FQGNSA. V was shortened by 3 bases and J by 13 bases, with 16 bases between the two germline ends. The CDR3 sequence: CASSFRDPGGPLHF. For the CDR3, the DNA is TGTGCCAGCAGCTTCCGAGACCCAGGAGGGCCCCTCCACTTT. Full variable domain (remainder filled in from reference TRBV7-2 and TRBJ1-6): GAGVSQSPSNKVTEKGKDVELRCDPISGHTALYWYRQSLGQGLEFLIYFQGNSAPDKSGLPSDRFSAERTGGSVSTLTIQRTQQEDSAVYLCASSFRDPGGPLHFGNGTRLTVT.

This clonotype was counted at least ten times. The CDR3 spells CARSFEGPRKLDEQFF. CDR3 DNA: TGTGCCAGATCCTTCGAGGGCCCTCGCAAATTGGATGAGCAGTTCTTC. The chain carries TRBV19 and TRBJ2-1, with D possibly TRBD2 on 5 matching bases. The CDR3 is 16 amino acids. Germline lookup yields CDR1 LNHDA and CDR2 SQIVND (reference sequence). V lost 9 bases to trimming and J lost 8 bases, with 26 bases between them.

This clonotype was detected only a few times. CDR3 region: CASRGRLAGGSEQFF. CDR3 bases: TGTGCCAGCAGGGGGAGACTAGCGGGAGGCTCTGAGCAGTTCTTC. This chain links TRBV12-3 or TRBV12-4 with TRBJ2-1, with 13 bases identical to TRBD2. The CDR3 extends over 15 amino acids. V was clipped by 6 bases and J by 9 bases; unmatched bases: 8.

The chain employs TRBV7-4 and TRBJ2-1; D not certain. The CDR3 is 10 amino acids. Looked up from germline, CDR1 is SGHVT and CDR2 is SQSDAQ. Trimming pared 4 bases from V and 10 bases from J, leaving 5 bases between. CDR3 nucleotide sequence: TGTGCCAGCAGCTCCCCGGAGCAGTTCTTC. Translated: CASSSPEQFF.

The V gene is TRBV2, the J gene TRBJ2-1; 7 bases align to TRBD1. CDR3 length: 12 residues. V dropped 4 bases and J dropped 8; count of bases not matched to a gene: 2. Germline CDR1 SNHLY, CDR2 FYNNEI. CDR3 nucleotide sequence: TGTGCCAGCAGTGGGGACAGCCATGAGCAGTTCTTC. Residues: CASSGDSHEQFF. The whole variable domain, remainder taken from reference TRBV2 and TRBJ2-1, is EPEVTQTPSHQVTQMGQEVILRCVPISNHLYFYWYRQILGQKVEFLVSFYNNEISEKSEIFDDQFSVERPDGSNFTLKIRSTKLEDSAMYFCASSGDSHEQFFGPGTRLTVL.

This clonotype was found many times. The chain carries TRBV7-8 and TRBJ1-1, with D hard to call. Germline V CDR1 and CDR2: SGHVS, FQNEAQ. Trimming cost V 2 bases and J 0 bases, with 10 bases left between them. This CDR3 has 15 residues. This CDR3 reads CASSLWRRVNTEAFF. The CDR3 DNA is TGTGCCAGCAGCTTATGGAGGAGGGTGAACACTGAAGCTTTCTTT.

This clonotype was seen more than once but under ten times. The rearrangement links TRBV11-2 to TRBJ2-1; 10 nucleotides match TRBD1. Germline V gene sequence: CDR1 SGHAT, CDR2 FQNNGV. This CDR3 has 15 residues. J gave up 6 bases and V 5 bases, and 7 bases lay outside the gene matches. The CDR3 DNA follows: TGTGCCAGCAGCCTGCTAGGACAGGGGGGCAATGAGCAGTTCTTC. This translates into CASSLLGQGGNEQFF. Full variable domain (missing parts from reference TRBV11-2 and TRBJ2-1): EAGVAQSPRYKIIEKRQSVAFWCNPISGHATLYWYQQILGQGPKLLIQFQNNGVVDDSQLPKDRFSAERLKGVDSTLKIQPAKLEDSAVYLCASSLLGQGGNEQFFGPGTRLTVL.

The J gene is TRBJ2-1, the V gene TRBV5-4; D is undetermined. This CDR3 contains 14 residues. Germline V gene sequence: CDR1 SGHNT, CDR2 YYREEE (reference sequence). V was pared by 3 bases and J by 6 bases, with 13 bases between. The chain's CDR3 is CASSSQIDANEQFF. CDR3 coding DNA: TGTGCCAGCAGCTCCCAGATCGACGCCAATGAGCAGTTCTTC.

As for this clonotype: One base away lies a much larger clone, so this may be a sequencing read error. V gene TRBV7-2 combines with J gene TRBJ2-1, with TRBD2 as a possible D gene (5 bases). The CDR3 consists of 15 residues. The V end lost 5 bases, the J end lost 4 bases, and 15 bases lay between the germline ends. In germline, CDR1 is SGHTA, CDR2 FQGNSA. The CDR3 coding sequence is TGTGCCAGCAGCACGACTATCGGATCGTACAATGAGCAGTTCTTC. It yields the protein CASSTTIGSYNEQFF.

V is TRBV29-1 and J is TRBJ2-1; 8 bases align to TRBD1. CDR1 is SQVTM and CDR2 is ANQGSEA in the germline V gene. The CDR3 is 18 residues long. J gave up 2 bases and V 0 bases, and 12 bases lay outside the gene matches. The CDR3, as DNA: TGCAGCGTTGAAGATCCCCCGACAGGGGACTTGGCCTACAATGAGCAGTTCTTC. It codes for CSVEDPPTGDLAYNEQFF.